Presented here are 15 T cell receptor beta chains from one specimen sequenced in a study of identical twins. TCRdb independently ran MiXCR on the 5' RACE reads; one entry per CDR3 protein. This table has hundreds of thousands of distinct CDR3 sequences, 8.6% appearing once. These data also featured in a second study, about yellow fever vaccine responses in identical twins.

The material sequenced was PBMCs. The receptors stem from a young woman in good health.

This clonotype was detected only a few times. The J gene is TRBJ1-4, the V gene TRBV20-1, with no clear D. This CDR3 is 12 amino acids long. CDR1 and CDR2 (germline): DFQATT, SNEGSKA (reference sequence). V shed 6 bases and J shed 4 bases, with 9 bases lying between them. The CDR3 sequence: CSARQNNEKLFF. CDR3 in DNA: TGCAGTGCCCGACAAAATAATGAAAAACTGTTTTTT.

This clonotype occurred a few times. The CDR3 reads CAISGMGLDTEAFF. CDR3 bases: TGTGCCATCAGCGGAATGGGATTGGACACTGAAGCTTTCTTT. The chain recombines TRBV28 with TRBJ1-1; no clear D gene. Deletions cut 10 bases from V and 3 bases from J, with 18 bases between. The CDR3 totals 14 residues. Germline loops: CDR1 MDHEN, CDR2 SYDVKM.

This clonotype came up many times. The V gene is TRBV7-2, the J gene TRBJ2-3; D not resolved. The germline gives CDR1 SGHTA, CDR2 FQGNSA. This CDR3 has 13 amino acids. V was pared by 5 bases and J by 2 bases, with 8 bases between. The DNA for the CDR3 is TGTGCCAGCAGCCCTATTGTCACAGATACGCAGTATTTT. It codes for CASSPIVTDTQYF.

This clonotype was observed many times. V gene TRBV5-6 combines with J gene TRBJ2-3, with D possibly being TRBD2 (6 bases). The germline V gene encodes CDR1 SGHDT and CDR2 YYEEEE. This CDR3 contains 13 residues. Trimming removed 4 bases at V and 2 bases at J, with 8 bases between. The CDR3 loop is CASSRGYTDTQYF. The CDR3 DNA is TGTGCCAGCAGCCGGGGGTACACAGATACGCAGTATTTT.

V gene TRBV4-3 combines with J gene TRBJ2-1; 14 bases match TRBD2. Per the germline V gene, CDR1 is LGHNA and CDR2 is YSLEER. This CDR3 is 16 amino acids long. V was pared by 4 bases and J by 6 bases, with 5 bases of the junction left unmatched. The CDR3 spells CASSLGTSGSVNEQFF. The CDR3 region has the DNA TGCGCCAGCAGCCTAGGGACTAGCGGGAGTGTCAATGAGCAGTTCTTC.

J is TRBJ1-1 and V is TRBV20-1, with D possibly matching TRBD1 (5 bases). Trimming shortened V by 1 base and J by 0 bases, and 9 bases separated the two germline ends. The CDR3 is 14 amino acids. The V gene's germline CDR1 is DFQATT and CDR2 SNEGSKA (reference sequence). DNA of the CDR3: TGCAGTGCTAGAGTGGAAGGGGTGAACACTGAAGCTTTCTTT. Translating gives CSARVEGVNTEAFF.

The sample holds a few counts of this clonotype. The chain uses TRBV5-1 and TRBJ2-1, with D unclear. CDR1 is SGHRS and CDR2 is YFSETQ in the germline V gene. V lost 6 bases and J 6 bases, leaving 13 bases between the germline ends. The CDR3 is 13 residues long. CDR3 region: CASTNTPPNEQFF. The CDR3 coding sequence is TGCGCCAGCACCAACACACCCCCCAATGAGCAGTTCTTC.

This clonotype turned up a few times. V and J are TRBV19 and TRBJ2-7; TRBD2 matches 10 bases. The CDR3 spans 15 residues. The germline gives CDR1 LNHDA, CDR2 SQIVND (reference sequence). The ends lost 3 bases at V and 3 bases at J; junction bases unmatched: 5. The CDR3: CASSIRASGSYEQYF. DNA for the CDR3: TGTGCCAGTAGTATCCGGGCTAGCGGGAGCTACGAGCAGTACTTC. Filled out from reference TRBV19 and TRBJ2-7, the complete variable domain reads DGGITQSPKYLFRKEGQNVTLSCEQNLNHDAMYWYRQDPGQGLRLIYYSQIVNDFQKGDIAEGYSVSREKKESFPLTVTSAQKNPTAFYLCASSIRASGSYEQYFGPGTRLTVT.

The V call is TRBV28, the J call TRBJ1-4; no clear D gene. There are 15 residues in the CDR3. V dropped 2 bases and J dropped 4 bases, with 11 bases sitting between them. Germline values: CDR1 MDHEN, CDR2 SYDVKM. CDR3 residues: CASSLQWRINEKLFF. In nucleotides, the CDR3 is TGTGCCAGCAGTTTACAGTGGCGGATTAATGAAAAACTGTTTTTT.

This clonotype was seen more than once but under ten times. The chain joins TRBV7-8 to TRBJ2-6; 9 bases align to TRBD1. With V trimmed by 5 bases and J by 8 bases, 7 bases remained unmatched. The CDR3 covers 15 residues. Germline values: CDR1 SGHVS, CDR2 FQNEAQ. This CDR3 reads CASSHPGQGTNVLTF. The CDR3 nucleotides are TGTGCCAGCAGCCACCCCGGACAGGGGACCAACGTCCTGACTTTC.

The chain combines TRBV4-3 with TRBJ2-7, with D perhaps TRBD2 (6 bases). The CDR3 runs 15 residues. The ends were cut back, 1 base at V and 2 bases at J, with 12 bases in the middle. CDR1 LGHNA and CDR2 YSLEER come from the germline V gene. The CDR3 DNA reads TGCGCCAGCAGCCAAGGGATTAGCGGAGCCTACGAGCAGTACTTC. It yields the protein CASSQGISGAYEQYF.

This chain's CDR3 is CASSLGGLTGVTYEQYF. The CDR3 nucleotides read TGTGCCAGCAGCTTAGGGGGTTTAACGGGAGTAACCTACGAGCAGTACTTC. The chain is built from TRBV7-9 and TRBJ2-7; possibly TRBD2 for D (6 bases). The V end lost 1 base, the J end lost 2 bases, and 18 bases lay between the germline ends. In germline, CDR1 is SEHNR, CDR2 FQNEAQ (reference sequence). The CDR3 has 17 amino acids.

In this sample, this clonotype turned up many times. The CDR3 DNA reads as TGTGCCACCATCCGGGACCCCCACGGAGATGAGCAGTTCTTC. Amino acids: CATIRDPHGDEQFF. The V gene is TRBV10-3, the J gene TRBJ2-1, with D perhaps being TRBD1 or TRBD2 (5 bases each). CDR3 size: 14 residues. Germline lookup yields CDR1 ENHRY and CDR2 SYGVKD. V lost 10 bases and J 8 bases, leaving 21 bases between the germline ends.

The chain carries TRBV10-1 and TRBJ2-1; no clear D gene. Trimming left V 0 bases short and J 7 bases short, with 16 bases between. The CDR3 has 16 residues. Germline-derived CDR1 and CDR2 are WNHNN and SYGVQD (reference sequence). Here the CDR3 DNA reads TGCGCCAGCAGTGAGTCATCGGTTTTAGATGAGAATGAGCAGTTCTTC. Amino acid sequence: CASSESSVLDENEQFF.

Only a few counts were recorded for this clonotype. The genes are TRBV29-1 and TRBJ1-1; perhaps TRBD1 as D (5 bases). Germline CDR1 SQVTM, CDR2 ANQGSEA. Between the trimmed V and J ends, which lost 0 bases and 0 bases, there was a span of 17 bases. The CDR3 extends over 17 amino acids. CDR3 nucleotides: TGCAGCGTTGAAGATCTAGGGGCAGTTATCATGAACACTGAAGCTTTCTTT. Translating it yields CSVEDLGAVIMNTEAFF.